One and the same sample provided the 25 T cell receptor beta chains below, sequenced in a study of blood T cell repertoires in COVID-19. Method: immunoSEQ multiplex PCR; TCRdb's copy keeps in-frame clones and lacks some. Here the sample spans fewer than 350,000 clones, approximately 92% being singletons. Source material: peripheral blood. These receptors were obtained from a woman in her 30s with COVID-19, enrolled during active disease.

This chain uses TRBV6-6 with TRBJ1-2; 7 bases line up with TRBD1. The trim removed 6 bases at V and 3 bases at J, leaving 13 bases unmatched. The CDR3 is 16 residues long. The germline gives CDR1 MNHNY, CDR2 SVGAGI (reference sequence). Here the CDR3 DNA reads TGTGCCAGCAGGGACTCGACAGGGCCTAACTACTATGGCTACACCTTC. This sequence encodes CASRDSTGPNYYGYTF.

V is TRBV30 and J is TRBJ1-6, with D possibly being TRBD1 (5 bases). CDR1 and CDR2 (germline): GTSNPN, SVGIG (reference sequence). V gave up 4 bases and J gave up 8 bases, with 9 bases separating them. The CDR3 covers 12 residues. CDR3 sequence: CAWTGNDSPLHF. The CDR3 DNA follows: TGTGCCTGGACAGGGAATGATTCACCCCTCCACTTT.

The V and J genes are TRBV7-2 and TRBJ2-1; 11 bases are shared with TRBD2. J was trimmed by 4 bases and V by 5 bases; bases with no gene match: 10. The CDR3 runs 17 residues. Germline values: CDR1 SGHTA, CDR2 FQGNSA. CDR3 sequence: CASSQTTSGRGYNEQFF. The CDR3 DNA is TGTGCCAGCAGCCAGACCACTAGCGGGAGAGGTTACAATGAGCAGTTCTTC.

This chain joins TRBV29-1 and TRBJ1-5; D is uncertain. Trimming cost V 4 bases and J 4 bases, with 11 bases left between them. This CDR3 has 13 residues. From germline, CDR1 is SQVTM and CDR2 ANQGSEA. The CDR3 nucleotides read TGCAGCGTTGGACCCGGAGGGAATCAGCCCCAGCATTTT. Translation: CSVGPGGNQPQHF.

The J gene is TRBJ2-7, the V gene TRBV4-3, with 12 bases aligning to TRBD2. Germline V gene data show CDR1 as LGHNA and CDR2 as YSLEER. Trimming took 0 bases from V and 7 from J; bases not matched to a gene: 7. The CDR3 totals 16 residues. As DNA, the CDR3 is TGCGCCAGCAGCCAAGATTCCCTAGCGGGAGGGCGGGAGCAGTACTTC. Its protein is CASSQDSLAGGREQYF.

The chain links TRBV3-1 (or the pseudogene TRBV3-2) to TRBJ1-4; TRBD1 agrees at 10 bases. The CDR3 sequence is 17 residues long. V trimming: 4 bases; J trimming: 2 bases; junction bases outside the gene matches: 7. Germline V lookup: CDR1 LGHDT, CDR2 YNNKEL (reference sequence). CDR3 in DNA: TGTGCCAGCAGCCGGTACGACAGGGGGCTTACTAATGAAAAACTGTTTTTT. This sequence encodes CASSRYDRGLTNEKLFF.

The chain carries TRBV4-3 and TRBJ1-3, with 8 bases fitting TRBD1. J gave up 4 bases and V 0 bases, and 8 bases lay outside the gene matches. Germline loops: CDR1 LGHNA, CDR2 YSLEER. This CDR3 is 17 amino acids long. CDR3 amino acids: CASSQDYSGGSGNTIYF. For the CDR3, the DNA is TGCGCCAGCAGCCAAGATTATTCAGGGGGCTCCGGAAACACCATATATTTT.

Of note for this clone: One end of the junction is discordant with germline, which a read error may explain. The chain employs TRBV6-5 and TRBJ2-3; 7 positions agree with TRBD1. This CDR3 has 16 residues. Per germline, CDR1 MNHEY and CDR2 SVGAGI. For the CDR3, the DNA is TGTGCCAGCAGTTCCAGGAGACAGGGACCCACATATACGCAGTATTTT. It codes for CASSSRRQGPTYTQYF.

This chain joins TRBV28 and TRBJ1-3; TRBD1 matches at 10 bases. Germline V gene lookup returns CDR1 MDHEN and CDR2 SYDVKM. This CDR3 is 14 amino acids long. The V and J ends lost 6 bases and 2 bases, in that order; junction bases with no gene match: 1. CDR3 protein: CASRGQGAGNTIYF. CDR3 DNA: TGTGCCAGCAGAGGACAGGGGGCTGGAAACACCATATATTTT.

The V and J genes are TRBV18 and TRBJ2-7; TRBD1 matches 9 bases. The CDR3 is 14 residues long. J gave up 2 bases and V 5 bases, and 4 bases lay outside the gene matches. Germline CDR1 reads KGHSH; CDR2 reads LQKENI. In DNA form, the CDR3 reads TGTGCCAGCTCATCGGGACAGGGAACCTACGAGCAGTACTTC. This codes for CASSSGQGTYEQYF. Based on the CDR3 plus reference TRBV18 and TRBJ2-7, the full variable domain is NAGVMQNPRHLVRRRGQEARLRCSPMKGHSHVYWYRQLPEEGLKFMVYLQKENIIDESGMPKERFSAEFPKEGPSILRIQQVVRGDSAAYFCASSSGQGTYEQYFGPGTRLTVT.

The CDR3 loop reads CASSPRGQAYEQYF. The CDR3 region has the DNA TGTGCCAGCAGCCCACGGGGACAGGCCTACGAGCAGTACTTC. V usage is TRBV13 and J usage is TRBJ2-7; 8 positions match TRBD1. Germline values: CDR1 PRHDT, CDR2 FYEKMQ (reference sequence). V dropped 5 bases and J dropped 2; count of bases not matched to a gene: 5. The CDR3 is 14 residues long.

The chain recombines TRBV19 with TRBJ1-1, with 9 bases that match TRBD1. There are 15 residues in the CDR3. V trimming: 4 bases; J trimming: 0 bases; junction bases outside the gene matches: 3. Germline V CDR1 and CDR2: LNHDA, SQIVND (reference sequence). CDR3 sequence: CASSNYRGLNTEAFF. DNA of the CDR3: TGTGCCAGTAGTAACTACAGGGGGCTGAACACTGAAGCTTTCTTT.

The J gene is TRBJ1-2, the V gene TRBV28; D remains ambiguous. The germline CDR1 and CDR2 sequences are MDHEN and SYDVKM. The CDR3 sequence is 13 residues long. V shed 6 bases and J shed 7 bases, with 15 bases lying between them. CDR3 sequence (DNA): TGTGCCAGCAGGGGCAGGTGGGTTGGTGGCTACACCTTC. Its translation is CASRGRWVGGYTF.

CDR3 amino acids: CASILEVIYNEQFF. DNA for the CDR3: TGCGCCAGCATCTTGGAGGTTATATACAATGAGCAGTTCTTC. V and J are TRBV23-1 and TRBJ2-1, with a tentative D call TRBD2 (5 bases). TRBV23-1 is an ORF for which the function is uncertain. CDR3 length: 14 residues. The ends were cut back, 7 bases at V and 4 bases at J, with 14 bases in the middle.

The chain carries TRBV5-4 and TRBJ2-7; 7 bases line up with TRBD1. The CDR3 has 14 residues. Germline V gene lookup returns CDR1 SGHNT and CDR2 YYREEE (reference sequence). The trim removed 4 bases at V and 5 bases at J, leaving 9 bases unmatched. The CDR3 bases are TGTGCCAGCAGCCGACAGGGTTTTACCCACGAGCAGTACTTC. Amino acids: CASSRQGFTHEQYF.

The chain employs TRBV5-1 and TRBJ1-2, with TRBD1 matching 7 bases. Germline assignment: CDR1 SGHRS and CDR2 YFSETQ. This CDR3 has 14 amino acids. Germline trimming cut 2 bases from V and 7 bases from J; bases unmatched to any gene: 8. In DNA, the CDR3 is TGCGCCAGCAGCTTTGGACAGGCCGGGGGTGGCTACACCTTC. Residues: CASSFGQAGGGYTF.

This clone was counted only a few times. The V gene is TRBV7-9, the J gene TRBJ1-1; tentatively, D is TRBD1 (5 bases). Germline V gene lookup returns CDR1 SEHNR and CDR2 FQNEAQ (reference sequence). The CDR3 covers 14 residues. The V gene lost 5 bases and the J gene lost 2 bases, with 12 bases spanning the gap. The CDR3 nucleotides are TGTGCCAGCAGCCCCGGACACCCAAACACTGAAGCTTTCTTT. This gives the protein CASSPGHPNTEAFF.

The chain recombines TRBV5-5 with TRBJ1-5; possibly TRBD1 for D (5 bases). V dropped 5 bases and J dropped 0 bases, with 12 bases sitting between them. The CDR3 loop spans 15 amino acids. Per germline, CDR1 SGHKS and CDR2 YYEKEE (reference sequence). For the CDR3, the DNA is TGTGCCAGCAGTCAGACAGATTATAGCAATCAGCCCCAGCATTTT. Protein product: CASSQTDYSNQPQHF.

The V and J genes are TRBV28 and TRBJ2-7, with a tentative D call TRBD2 (6 bases). This CDR3 is built from 12 residues. The germline V and J ends were trimmed by 5 bases and 5 bases, with 10 bases remaining between them. Germline CDR1 and CDR2: MDHEN and SYDVKM. The CDR3 spells CASSPRTNEQYF. The CDR3 coding sequence is TGTGCCAGCAGTCCAAGGACTAACGAGCAGTACTTC. The variable domain in full, completed from reference TRBV28 and TRBJ2-7, reads DVKVTQSSRYLVKRTGEKVFLECVQDMDHENMFWYRQDPGLGLRLIYFSYDVKMKEKGDIPEGYSVSREKKERFSLILESASTNQTSMYLCASSPRTNEQYFGPGTRLTVT.

Remarks on this clone: One end of the junction does not line up with germline, which may come from a read error. J is TRBJ1-5 and V is TRBV19; TRBD1 aligns across 9 bases. The CDR3 has 15 amino acids. CDR1 and CDR2 from the germline V gene are LNHDA and SQIVND (reference sequence). CDR3 protein: CASRDPTGGKQPQHF. DNA for the CDR3: TGTGCCAGTAGGGACCCCACAGGGGGCAAGCAGCCCCAGCATTTT.

This sequence joins TRBV5-1 and TRBJ1-2; D unclear. CDR1 and CDR2 (germline): SGHRS, YFSETQ. V was trimmed by 2 bases and J by 3 bases, leaving 11 bases between them. The CDR3 totals 14 residues. In DNA, the CDR3 is TGCGCCAGCAGCTTTATAGCTGAGGACTATGGCTACACCTTC. Protein product: CASSFIAEDYGYTF. The whole variable domain, remainder taken from reference TRBV5-1 and TRBJ1-2, is KAGVTQTPRYLIKTRGQQVTLSCSPISGHRSVSWYQQTPGQGLQFLFEYFSETQRNKGNFPGRFSGRQFSNSRSEMNVSTLELGDSALYLCASSFIAEDYGYTFGSGTRLTVV.

V and J are TRBV4-2 and TRBJ2-5, with TRBD2 matching 14 bases. The CDR3 extends over 17 amino acids. Germline CDR1 is LGHNA and CDR2 is YNFKEQ. V shed 6 bases and J 2 bases; nucleotides not matched to a gene: 8. The chain's CDR3 is CASSPGTSGSRQETQYF. In DNA, the CDR3 is TGTGCCAGCAGTCCCGGGACTAGCGGGAGTCGACAAGAGACCCAGTACTTC.

The gene calls are TRBV10-3 and TRBJ1-4; D is uncertain. The CDR3 is 15 residues long. The V and J ends lost 0 bases and 8 bases respectively, with 13 bases between them. Germline V CDR1 and CDR2: ENHRY, SYGVKD. The CDR3 DNA reads as TGTGCCATCAGTGAGTCGACGCCGGGAGGAGAAAAACTGTTTTTT. Protein product: CAISESTPGGEKLFF.

This clone occurred a few times. The chain joins TRBV5-1 to TRBJ2-2; the D gene is possibly TRBD1 (5 bases). Deletions cut 4 bases from V and 4 bases from J, with 11 bases between. The CDR3 extends over 14 amino acids. Germline V gene data show CDR1 as SGHRS and CDR2 as YFSETQ. In DNA, the CDR3 is TGCGCCAGCAGCGCTCCCGACAGCACCGGGGAGCTGTTTTTT. Translating gives CASSAPDSTGELFF.

CDR3 amino acids: CASGTGDSLTDTQYF. DNA for the CDR3: TGCGCCAGCGGGACAGGAGACTCGCTCACAGATACGCAGTATTTT. V gene TRBV5-1 combines with J gene TRBJ2-3; TRBD1 matches 8 bases. The V segment lost 7 bases and the J segment 2 bases; nucleotides outside the gene matches: 9. The CDR3 has 15 amino acids. Germline assignment: CDR1 SGHRS and CDR2 YFSETQ.